This TCR beta chain originates from a study of blood T cell repertoires in COVID-19. Turning to the study itself: PBMCs, B-cell-depleted T cells, or T cells provided the cDNA or gDNA that made up the material.

CDR3 size: 15 residues. The V segment lost 1 base and the J segment 0 bases; nucleotides outside the gene matches: 1. Germline CDR1 is SGHTS and CDR2 is YDEGEE. The method was immunoSEQ multiplex PCR; TCRdb's version includes in-frame clones alone and lacks a portion of them. Found here are roughly 400,000 clones, roughly 86% of them singletons; the top ten hold about 2.3%. The sequence derives from a woman between 55 and 75 years old with COVID-19, enrolled during active disease. V and J are TRBV5-8 and TRBJ1-3; 7 bases agree with TRBD1. Sample: peripheral blood. In DNA, the CDR3 is TGTGCCAGCAGCTTGAACAGGGGCTCTGGAAACACCATATATTTT. Protein product: CASSLNRGSGNTIYF.